The clone carrying this T cell receptor beta chain has a single count. The method was immunoSEQ multiplex PCR; TCRdb's version includes in-frame clones alone and lacks a portion of them. This table holds some 80,000 clones, about 94% found once. These data come from a study of T cell changes during pregnancy in multiple sclerosis. Sequencing used CD4+ T cells from peripheral blood mononuclear cells, obtained after pregnancy. The TCR sequence derives from a female donor with multiple sclerosis, enrolled in a pregnancy study.

The chain's CDR3 is CASSLRTSGYNEQFF. In nucleotides, the CDR3 is TGTGCCAGCAGCTTGAGGACTAGCGGGTACAATGAGCAGTTCTTC. The chain links TRBV5-6 to TRBJ2-1, with 11 bases matching TRBD2. The CDR3 length is 15 residues. V shed 1 base, J shed 4 bases, and the junction held 1 base outside the gene matches. Germline CDR1 reads SGHDT; CDR2 reads YYEEEE.